Detailed here is one T cell receptor (beta chain). The antigen is not known. This CDR3 has 16 amino acids. Germline trimming cut 0 bases from V and 3 bases from J; bases unmatched to any gene: 2. Looked up from germline, CDR1 is SGHRS and CDR2 is YFSETQ. This sample was included in a study of identical twins. General study results and limits: Partly confounded zero-insertion analyses could result from invariant MAIT and iNKT cells. Reduced insertions were recorded for abundant cord blood beta clonotypes, with no such pattern in memory repertoires.

TCRdb redid the calling of the 5' RACE reads with MiXCR, one entry per CDR3 protein. Here the sample spans hundreds of thousands of distinct CDR3 sequences, 10% to 15% being singletons. These same data were also listed under a study on yellow fever vaccine responses in identical twins.

Sequences were obtained from PBMCs. The chain couples TRBV5-1 to TRBJ2-7; 14 bases line up with TRBD2. This receptor was obtained from a woman aged 18-29 years in good health. CDR3 DNA sequence: TGCGCCAGCAGCTTGGGGGGACTAGCGGGAGACTACGAGCAGTACTTC. This encodes CASSLGGLAGDYEQYF.